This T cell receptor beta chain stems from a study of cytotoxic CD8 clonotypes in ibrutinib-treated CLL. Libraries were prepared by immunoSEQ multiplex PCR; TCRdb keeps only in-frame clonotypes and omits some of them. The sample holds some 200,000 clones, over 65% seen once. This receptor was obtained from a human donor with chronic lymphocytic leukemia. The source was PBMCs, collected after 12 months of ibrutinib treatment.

The CDR3 loop is CASSPPTMSYEQYF. In DNA, the CDR3 is TGTGCCAGCTCACCACCGACGATGTCCTACGAGCAGTACTTC. The chain employs TRBV18 and TRBJ2-7; no reliable D call. The ends were cut back, 0 bases at V and 1 base at J, with 7 bases in the middle. Germline loops: CDR1 KGHSH, CDR2 LQKENI. CDR3 length equals 14 residues.